This TCR beta chain originates from a study of T cells in Graves' hyperthyroidism and ophthalmopathy (dated by TCRdb to between 2018 and 2021). General notes on the study: Peripheral blood was collected at initial diagnosis, before any treatment. TCR V-J signatures able to tell the groups apart were searched for in a discovery cohort of approximately 95 patients, of whom more than 40 had Graves' ophthalmopathy and some 60 had stable Graves' hyperthyroidism. The roughly 91 discovery patients were randomly divided into training and test sets at a 7:3 ratio. In addition, the study compared T-cell repertoires in thyroid tissue and in blood from a handful of Graves' hyperthyroidism patients. TCR Vbeta CDR3 sequencing of roughly 140 peripheral blood samples (over 40 ophthalmopathy, 75 hyperthyroidism and around 17 progressor patients) is reported in the paper. Prospective prediction of ophthalmopathy was tested in an independent validation cohort of fewer than 20 hyperthyroidism patients and some 17 patients who later progressed to ophthalmopathy. After sampling, hyperthyroidism patients received methimazole starting at 30 mg daily, and ophthalmopathy patients received high-dose intravenous methylprednisolone.

TCR beta CDR3 regions were amplified from RNA transcripts. The first round of RT-PCR for the TCR CDR3 was performed with the HTBI primer set and the Qiagen OneStep RT-PCR kit. The libraries were constructed in a second round of multiplex PCR and then size-selected and purified. Sequencing of the libraries was done on an Illumina HiSeq2000 using paired-end 100 bp reads. For the original study's pipeline: SOAPnuke was used to process the raw data, removing reads that contained adapters or uncalled bases, had a mean Phred below 15, or lacked an exact match to the constant primer or identifier. COPE v1.2.5 was used to merge the high-quality paired reads, and each unique nucleotide sequence was defined as a clonotype. MiTCR v1.1 was used to align clonotypes to the IMGT TRBV, TRBD and TRBJ reference segments. Analysis was restricted to V-J combinations with a frequency above 0.0001, which covered 98% to 99.2% of repertoires. The TCS score was defined as F50 (clonal expansion) divided by E x V (chaos), with BLOSUM62-based TCRdist calculated between CDR3 peptides within each V-J. Welch's t-statistics and random forest reduced 500 to 550 V-J features to about 13, which were used in a naive Bayes classifier (R e1071). TCRdb reran the public reads through fastp at Q25 and MiXCR, keeping productive beta chains. One record per CDR3 amino acid sequence lists the most common genes and DNA. Clone size and V and J calls follow TCRdb, not the original study. The sample table holds 600,000 or so distinct CDR3 sequences, of which about 17% were seen once. The top ten clonotypes cover 3.8% of the sample.

Stable Graves' hyperthyroidism was defined as no progression to ophthalmopathy during 18 months of follow-up. Hyperthyroidism patients were newly diagnosed, with disease duration under 2 months, and aged 18 to 65 years. Exclusion was applied to patients with uncontrolled infections, other autoimmune diseases, pregnancy or lactation. Diagnoses were based on clinical symptoms, serum thyroxine and TRAb, thyroid ultrasound and orbital computed tomography. PBMCs were separated from roughly 9.3 ml of fresh peripheral blood using Ficoll-Paque density gradient centrifugation. Trizol reagent was used to extract total RNA, and RNA quality was then checked on an Agilent 2100 Bioanalyzer. Ends trimmed: V by 2 bases, J by 3 bases; bases unmatched to a gene: 5. CDR3 length: 16 amino acids, cysteine to phenylalanine. Here the CDR3 DNA is all that survives: 48 bases in frame from base 1. CDR1 LGHNT and CDR2 FRNRAP were looked up in the germline V gene.

General study outcomes and caveats: Most expanded thyroid clonotypes (frequency above 0.001) were also detected in blood, a finding suggesting that blood repertoires may reflect thyroid immune responses. Sample size was not statistically predetermined, and blinding of investigators to group allocation was not performed. In validation, progression to ophthalmopathy was predicted by the model with 55% to 71% sensitivity and 72% to 85% specificity, a median of approximately 6.5 months before onset. In cross-validation, a model built on a 13 V-J signature told ophthalmopathy apart from stable hyperthyroidism with approximately 90% sensitivity and 81% to 82% specificity, and in testing the same model reached 80%/75%.

This clonotype was observed many times. Which antigen it targets is not known. One base away there is no much larger clone; base qualities are not given. The V gene is TRBV12-5 and the J gene is TRBJ2-1, and 9 junctional nucleotides match TRBD1. The sequence derives from a woman in her thirties with Graves' hyperthyroidism. Sequencing was performed on blood. At the DNA level, the sequence is TGTGCTAGTGGTTTGCGAGGACAGGGGCACTACAATGAGCAGTTCTTC. It codes for CASGLRGQGHYNEQFF.